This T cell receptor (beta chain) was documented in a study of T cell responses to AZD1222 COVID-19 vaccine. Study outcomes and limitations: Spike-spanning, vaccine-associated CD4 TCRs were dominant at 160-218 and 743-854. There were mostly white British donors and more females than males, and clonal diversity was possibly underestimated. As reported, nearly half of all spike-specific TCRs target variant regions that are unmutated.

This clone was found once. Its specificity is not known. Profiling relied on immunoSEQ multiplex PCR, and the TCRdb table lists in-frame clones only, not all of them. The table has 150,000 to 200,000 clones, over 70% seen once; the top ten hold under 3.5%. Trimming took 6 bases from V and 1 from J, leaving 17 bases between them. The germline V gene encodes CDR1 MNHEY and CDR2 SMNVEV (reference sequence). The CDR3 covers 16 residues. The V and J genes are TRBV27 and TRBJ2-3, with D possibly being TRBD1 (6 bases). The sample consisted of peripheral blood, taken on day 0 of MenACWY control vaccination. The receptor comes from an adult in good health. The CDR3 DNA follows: TGTGCCAGCAGCCGAGACAGGACGTTTCGCACAGATACGCAGTATTTT. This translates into CASSRDRTFRTDTQYF.